A single sample gave rise to the 11 T cell receptor beta chains below, sequenced in a study of blood T cell repertoires in COVID-19 (dated by TCRdb to the early 2020s). The library was built by means of the immunoSEQ multiplex PCR assay. TCRdb holds this immuneACCESS table with in-frame rearrangements only. Some clones are missing; in checked studies, unresolved V genes explain under half, and the rest has no known cause. This sample gives a few hundred thousand clones in total; more than 75% of them show up just once. The ten biggest clones cover approximately 4% of the sample. Sequences were obtained from peripheral blood. These receptors were collected from a woman in her forties or fifties with active or convalescent COVID-19.

V usage is TRBV19 and J usage is TRBJ1-4; 7 nucleotides match TRBD1. Per germline, CDR1 LNHDA and CDR2 SQIVND (reference sequence). The CDR3 consists of 14 residues. With V trimmed by 7 bases and J by 2 bases, 4 bases remained unmatched. This CDR3 is CASTSGQTNEKLFF. The CDR3 bases are TGTGCCAGTACATCGGGACAGACTAATGAAAAACTGTTTTTT. Supplemented by reference TRBV19 and TRBJ1-4, the full variable domain reads DGGITQSPKYLFRKEGQNVTLSCEQNLNHDAMYWYRQDPGQGLRLIYYSQIVNDFQKGDIAEGYSVSREKKESFPLTVTSAQKNPTAFYLCASTSGQTNEKLFFGSGTQLSVL.

This chain uses TRBV9 with TRBJ2-5; D might be TRBD2 (7 bases). Germline V gene data show CDR1 as SGDLS and CDR2 as YYNGEE. Trimming pared 5 bases from V and 5 bases from J, leaving 13 bases between. This CDR3 has 13 residues. The CDR3 sequence is CASSRGAAETQYF. The CDR3, as DNA: TGTGCCAGCAGTCGGGGGGCGGCGGAGACCCAGTACTTC.

This chain links TRBV9 with TRBJ2-1, with 7 bases fitting TRBD2. Trimming took 1 base from V and 6 from J; bases not matched to a gene: 7. The CDR3 extends over 15 amino acids. From germline, CDR1 is SGDLS and CDR2 YYNGEE. DNA for the CDR3: TGTGCCAGCAGCGTATCAGCGGGATTAAGCAATGAGCAGTTCTTC. Translating gives CASSVSAGLSNEQFF.

The sample holds a few counts of this clone. This chain uses TRBV19 with TRBJ1-2; D unclear. CDR1 is LNHDA, CDR2 SQIVND, per germline (reference sequence). V was shortened by 3 bases and J by 2 bases, with 10 bases between the two germline ends. The CDR3 runs to 14 residues. The CDR3 here is CASSIDGRNYGYTF. CDR3 in DNA: TGTGCCAGTAGTATTGATGGGCGAAACTATGGCTACACCTTC.

The V gene is TRBV18, the J gene TRBJ1-1, with 7 positions matching TRBD1. CDR3 length equals 13 residues. With V trimmed by 5 bases and J by 6 bases, 6 bases remained unmatched. The germline V gene encodes CDR1 KGHSH and CDR2 LQKENI. The CDR3 nucleotides are TGTGCCAGCTCAGCAGGGGGTAGGCCTGAAGCTTTCTTT. Its protein product is CASSAGGRPEAFF.

This clone has a single count. CDR3 coding DNA: TGTGCCAGTAGTATAAGGACAGTAATGAACACTGAAGCTTTCTTT. As protein: CASSIRTVMNTEAFF. The J gene is TRBJ1-1, the V gene TRBV19, with D possibly TRBD1 on 6 matching bases. The CDR3 extends over 15 amino acids. CDR1 and CDR2 from the germline V gene are LNHDA and SQIVND (reference sequence). The V end was cut by 2 bases, the J end by 0 bases, with 10 bases between.

The chain couples TRBV4-3 to TRBJ1-2; no clear D gene. Deletions cut 0 bases from V and 6 bases from J, with 14 bases between. This CDR3 region has 15 residues. From germline, CDR1 is LGHNA and CDR2 YSLEER. The CDR3 region has the DNA TGCGCCAGCAGCCAAGATGAAGAGTTCTCCCATGGCTACACCTTC. Its protein is CASSQDEEFSHGYTF.

CDR3 DNA: TGTGCCAGCTCACCTTACGCAGGGGGCACTGAAGCTTTCTTT. This sequence encodes CASSPYAGGTEAFF. The V and J genes are TRBV18 and TRBJ1-1, with 7 bases identical to TRBD1. Per germline, CDR1 KGHSH and CDR2 LQKENI. The CDR3 length is 14 residues. The trim removed 3 bases at V and 4 bases at J, leaving 5 bases unmatched.

The rearrangement links TRBV2 to TRBJ1-1, with TRBD1 identical over 8 bases. The CDR3 is made up of 14 amino acids. With 6 bases clipped from V and 0 bases from J, the junction kept 3 bases outside the gene matches. CDR1 and CDR2 (germline): SNHLY, FYNNEI. The CDR3 sequence: CASRKQGVNTEAFF. DNA for the CDR3: TGTGCCAGCAGGAAACAGGGGGTGAACACTGAAGCTTTCTTT. The variable domain in full, completed from reference TRBV2 and TRBJ1-1, reads EPEVTQTPSHQVTQMGQEVILRCVPISNHLYFYWYRQILGQKVEFLVSFYNNEISEKSEIFDDQFSVERPDGSNFTLKIRSTKLEDSAMYFCASRKQGVNTEAFFGQGTRLTVV.

This clone was counted between two and nine times. The V call is TRBV6-5, the J call TRBJ1-2; the match to TRBD1 covers 9 bases. V lost 6 bases and J lost 8; bases outside the gene matches: 7. This CDR3 region has 13 residues. Germline CDR1 reads MNHEY; CDR2 reads SVGAGI. This CDR3 reads CASSRGTGKGYTF. The CDR3 DNA follows: TGTGCCAGCAGCCGCGGGACAGGGAAGGGCTACACCTTC.

V usage is TRBV3-1 (or the pseudogene TRBV3-2) and J usage is TRBJ2-7; the match to TRBD1 covers 12 bases. The CDR3 totals 16 residues. Germline V lookup: CDR1 LGHDT, CDR2 YNNKEL (reference sequence). Unmatched junction bases numbered 7, after V lost 4 bases and J lost 3 bases. CDR3 nucleotide sequence: TGTGCCAGCAGCCGGGACAGGGGGCAGCCCTTCTACGAGCAGTACTTC. Protein product: CASSRDRGQPFYEQYF.